The rows below give T cell receptor beta chains drawn from one sample of a study of PD-1 blockade in classical Hodgkin lymphoma. Method: immunoSEQ multiplex PCR; TCRdb's copy keeps in-frame clones and lacks some. The sample records 15,000 or so clones, about nine tenths being singletons. Sequencing used CD8+ T cells from blood. These TCRs come from a human donor with classical Hodgkin lymphoma. The conserved cysteine and the conserved F or W are not part of the CDR3 here.

v_call: TRBV6-5
cdr3_aa: ASSPGTSGNYEQY

v_call: TRBV28
cdr3_aa: ASSYGLMNTEAF

v_call: TRBV14
cdr3_aa: ASSLLGTGYNEQF

v_call: TRBV29-1
cdr3_aa: SVVTSGRNNEQF

v_call: TRBV6-1
cdr3_aa: ASSEGAAHTGELF

v_call: TRBV7-9
cdr3_aa: ASSLIVTTGNTEAF

v_call: TRBV10-1
cdr3_aa: ASSELGEQF

v_call: TRBV7-9
cdr3_aa: ASSGGGTELYEQY

v_call: TRBV15
cdr3_aa: ATSTGTRGYQPQH

v_call: TRBV9
cdr3_aa: ASSASLQGISTDTQY

v_call: TRBV4-1
cdr3_aa: ASSQGDSFTAEQF

v_call: TRBV7-9
cdr3_aa: ASSTVGSRANYGYT

v_call: TRBV7-8
cdr3_aa: ASSLEGRGFGELF

v_call: TRBV7-9
cdr3_aa: ASSQRTSGIYEQY

v_call: TRBV6-4
cdr3_aa: ASSLPDGWNTEAF

v_call: TRBV6-6
cdr3_aa: ASSYRGPYNEQF

v_call: TRBV10-2
cdr3_aa: ATRNPEVVVAGYNEQF

v_call: TRBV28
cdr3_aa: ASSQRTGAGEQF

v_call: TRBV28
cdr3_aa: ASSLRTGGVGRNTEAF

v_call: TRBV6-6
cdr3_aa: ASSPRSGSPTDTQY

v_call: TRBV15
cdr3_aa: ATTGTGGNTGELF

v_call: TRBV10-3
cdr3_aa: AIRDPGLAGGFSYEQY